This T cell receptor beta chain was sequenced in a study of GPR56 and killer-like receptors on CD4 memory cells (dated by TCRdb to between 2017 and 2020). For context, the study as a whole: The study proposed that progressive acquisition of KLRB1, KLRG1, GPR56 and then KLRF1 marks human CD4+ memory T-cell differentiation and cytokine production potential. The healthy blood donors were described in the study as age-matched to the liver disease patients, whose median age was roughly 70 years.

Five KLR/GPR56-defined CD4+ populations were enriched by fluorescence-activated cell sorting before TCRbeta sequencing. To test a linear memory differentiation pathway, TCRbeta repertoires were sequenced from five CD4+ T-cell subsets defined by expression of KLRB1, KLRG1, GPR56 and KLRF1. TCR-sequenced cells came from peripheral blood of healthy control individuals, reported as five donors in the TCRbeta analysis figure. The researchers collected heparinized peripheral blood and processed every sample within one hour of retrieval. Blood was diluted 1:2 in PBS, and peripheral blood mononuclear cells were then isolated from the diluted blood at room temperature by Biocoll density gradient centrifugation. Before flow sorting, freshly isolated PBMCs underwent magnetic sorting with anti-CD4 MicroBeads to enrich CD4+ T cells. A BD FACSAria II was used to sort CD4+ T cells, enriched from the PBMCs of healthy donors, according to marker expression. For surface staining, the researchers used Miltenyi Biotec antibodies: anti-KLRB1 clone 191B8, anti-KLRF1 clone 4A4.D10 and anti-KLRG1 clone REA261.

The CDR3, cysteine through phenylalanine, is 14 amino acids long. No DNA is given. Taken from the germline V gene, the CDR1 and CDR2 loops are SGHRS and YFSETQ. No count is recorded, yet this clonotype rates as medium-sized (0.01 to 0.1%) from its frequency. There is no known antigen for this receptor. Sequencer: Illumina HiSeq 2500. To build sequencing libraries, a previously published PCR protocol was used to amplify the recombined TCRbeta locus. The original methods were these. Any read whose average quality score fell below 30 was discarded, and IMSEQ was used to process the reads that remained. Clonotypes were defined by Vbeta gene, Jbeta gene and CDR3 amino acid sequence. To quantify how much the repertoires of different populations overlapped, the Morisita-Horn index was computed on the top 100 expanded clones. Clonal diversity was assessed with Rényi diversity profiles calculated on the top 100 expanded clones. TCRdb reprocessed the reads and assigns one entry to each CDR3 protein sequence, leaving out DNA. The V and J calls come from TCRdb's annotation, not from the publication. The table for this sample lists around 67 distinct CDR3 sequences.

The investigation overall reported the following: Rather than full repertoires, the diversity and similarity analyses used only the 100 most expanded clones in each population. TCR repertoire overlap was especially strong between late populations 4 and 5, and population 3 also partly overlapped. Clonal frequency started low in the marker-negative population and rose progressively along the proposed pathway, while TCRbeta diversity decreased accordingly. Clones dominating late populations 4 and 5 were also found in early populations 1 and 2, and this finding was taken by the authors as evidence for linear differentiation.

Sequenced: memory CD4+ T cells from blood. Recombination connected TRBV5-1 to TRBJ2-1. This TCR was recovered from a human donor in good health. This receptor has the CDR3 CASSLQSSYNEQFF.